These 28 T cell receptor beta chains share one sample of origin, sequenced in a study of blood T cell repertoires in COVID-19. Some clones are missing from TCRdb's copy, which holds only in-frame ones; the method was immunoSEQ multiplex PCR. The top ten hold approximately 1.7% of the sample, which has roughly 200,000 clones, 88% seen once. The source material was peripheral blood. The receptors were sampled from a man in his 70s with acute or convalescent COVID-19.

This chain links TRBV6-1 with TRBJ2-2, with D maybe TRBD1 (6 bases). V was clipped by 3 bases and J by 4 bases, with 12 bases between them. The CDR3 length is 15 residues. Per the germline V gene, CDR1 is MNHNS and CDR2 is SASEGT. The CDR3 region has the DNA TGTGCCAGCAGTGAGTCGGACAGTCTCACCGGGGAGCTGTTTTTT. Translated: CASSESDSLTGELFF.

V gene TRBV6-4 combines with J gene TRBJ2-2; no clear D gene. CDR3 length: 14 residues. The germline V gene encodes CDR1 MRHNA and CDR2 SNTAGT. Trimming removed 4 bases from V and 1 base from J, with 7 bases in between. This chain's CDR3 is CASSGELNTGELFF. CDR3 coding DNA: TGTGCCAGCAGTGGCGAACTGAACACCGGGGAGCTGTTTTTT.

V gene TRBV24-1 combines with J gene TRBJ2-1; the match to TRBD1 covers 8 bases. CDR1 is KGHDR, CDR2 SFDVKD, per germline. The V and J ends lost 4 bases and 8 bases, in that order; junction bases with no gene match: 6. This CDR3 comprises 14 residues. CDR3 coding DNA: TGTGCCACCAGTGAAGGACAGGGTTTGGATGAGCAGTTCTTC. Translated: CATSEGQGLDEQFF.

The chain carries TRBV2 and TRBJ2-1; 9 nucleotides line up with TRBD2. The CDR3 totals 15 residues. V trimming: 6 bases; J trimming: 6 bases; junction bases outside the gene matches: 9. The germline V gene has CDR1 SNHLY and CDR2 FYNNEI. DNA of the CDR3: TGTGCCAGCAGCCCCCTAGCGGGACTGACCAATGAGCAGTTCTTC. The encoded protein is CASSPLAGLTNEQFF.

The V and J genes are TRBV27 and TRBJ2-7; 7 bases align to TRBD1. CDR1 and CDR2 (germline): MNHEY, SMNVEV (reference sequence). V lost 10 bases to trimming and J lost 2 bases; unmatched junction nucleotides: 8. The CDR3 length is 13 residues. The CDR3 DNA reads as TGTGCCACCGCCACAGGGGCGGCCTACGAGCAGTACTTC. Protein: CATATGAAYEQYF.

The chain employs TRBV12-3 or TRBV12-4 and TRBJ1-2; no clear D. Trimming took 5 bases from V and 3 from J, leaving 7 bases between them. This CDR3 contains 12 residues. The CDR3 sequence is CASSPSDYGYTF. The DNA of the CDR3 is TGTGCCAGCAGTCCGTCAGACTATGGCTACACCTTC.

The chain couples TRBV7-2 to TRBJ1-1, with D possibly being TRBD1 (5 bases). The V end was cut by 1 base, the J end by 0 bases, with 9 bases between. Germline V gene data show CDR1 as SGHTA and CDR2 as FQGNSA. The CDR3 totals 15 residues. CDR3 sequence: CASSLVSRVNTEAFF. The CDR3 region has the DNA TGTGCCAGCAGCTTAGTTTCCAGGGTGAACACTGAAGCTTTCTTT. Based on the CDR3 plus reference TRBV7-2 and TRBJ1-1, the full variable domain is GAGVSQSPSNKVTEKGKDVELRCDPISGHTALYWYRQSLGQGLEFLIYFQGNSAPDKSGLPSDRFSAERTGGSVSTLTIQRTQQEDSAVYLCASSLVSRVNTEAFFGQGTRLTVV.

V and J are TRBV11-1 and TRBJ2-7; the match to TRBD2 covers 8 bases. Germline assignment: CDR1 SGHAT and CDR2 FQDESV (reference sequence). The V and J ends lost 5 bases and 2 bases, in that order; junction bases with no gene match: 11. The CDR3 is made up of 16 amino acids. The CDR3 protein is CASSPRLSGGAYEQYF. The CDR3 coding sequence is TGTGCCAGCAGCCCACGACTGTCGGGAGGGGCCTACGAGCAGTACTTC.

This clone was counted a single time. One junction end does not reproduce the germline sequence, and a read error may be involved. The rearrangement links TRBV30 to TRBJ1-1, with no clear D. The CDR3 extends over 12 amino acids. Germline V gene lookup returns CDR1 GTSNPN and CDR2 SVGIG (reference sequence). The CDR3 region has the DNA TGTGCCTGGAGCCGCCCGACCCGGGGATCCCTATTT. Its protein is CAWSRPTRGSLF.

V gene TRBV30 combines with J gene TRBJ1-2, with a weak D call TRBD1 (6 bases). V shed 4 bases and J shed 3 bases, with 9 bases lying between them. CDR3 length equals 12 residues. Per germline, CDR1 GTSNPN and CDR2 SVGIG (reference sequence). CDR3 sequence: CAWMDSYYGYTF. The CDR3 DNA follows: TGTGCCTGGATGGACAGCTACTATGGCTACACCTTC.

The chain has TRBV7-9 and TRBJ1-1; D may be TRBD1 (5 bases). Germline loops: CDR1 SEHNR, CDR2 FQNEAQ (reference sequence). The CDR3 is 15 residues long. Trimming pared 1 base from V and 6 bases from J, leaving 15 bases between. The CDR3 here is CASSLEISGGSEAFF. The CDR3 DNA sequence: TGTGCCAGCAGCTTAGAGATTTCGGGGGGATCTGAAGCTTTCTTT.

The rearrangement joins TRBV24-1 to TRBJ2-1, with TRBD1 identical over 7 bases. This CDR3 has 16 amino acids. V dropped 4 bases and J dropped 2; count of bases not matched to a gene: 7. CDR1 is KGHDR and CDR2 is SFDVKD in the germline V gene. The CDR3 region is CATSEPRTGTYNEQFF. The CDR3 DNA reads TGTGCCACCAGTGAGCCGAGGACAGGAACCTACAATGAGCAGTTCTTC.

This clone showed up just a few times. V usage is TRBV6-5 and J usage is TRBJ1-6; D perhaps matches TRBD1 (5 bases). Trimming removed 6 bases at V and 2 bases at J, with 8 bases between. The CDR3 spans 14 residues. From germline, CDR1 is MNHEY and CDR2 SVGAGI. The CDR3 DNA follows: TGTGCCAGCAGAGGGGAAACCTATAATTCACCCCTCCACTTT. Protein sequence: CASRGETYNSPLHF.

This clone was found once. This chain links TRBV24-1 with TRBJ2-7, with TRBD2 as a possible D gene (6 bases). CDR3 length: 13 amino acids. Per the germline V gene, CDR1 is KGHDR and CDR2 is SFDVKD. Trimming took off 5 bases at V and 5 bases at J, with 12 bases between the two ends. CDR3 coding DNA: TGTGCCACCAGTGTTGGAGGGCTCGACGAGCAGTACTTC. Translated: CATSVGGLDEQYF.

This chain joins TRBV6-2 or TRBV6-3 and TRBJ2-2; a weak D match, TRBD2 (5 bases). There are 15 residues in the CDR3. V lost 3 bases and J 6 bases, leaving 14 bases between the germline ends. The V gene's germline CDR1 is MNHEY and CDR2 SVGEGT. This CDR3 reads CASSYRRIPPGELFF. The DNA for the CDR3 is TGTGCCAGCAGTTATAGGAGGATCCCACCCGGGGAGCTGTTTTTT.

This sequence joins TRBV5-1 and TRBJ2-1; 9 positions match TRBD1. This CDR3 comprises 15 residues. The germline CDR1 and CDR2 sequences are SGHRS and YFSETQ. V lost 4 bases and J lost 8; bases outside the gene matches: 10. The CDR3 is CASSEDRGRRDEQFF. CDR3 DNA sequence: TGCGCCAGCAGCGAGGACAGGGGACGTCGGGATGAGCAGTTCTTC.

The chain joins TRBV29-1 to TRBJ1-1; possible D gene TRBD1, 6 bases. Germline CDR1 reads SQVTM; CDR2 reads ANQGSEA. V gave up 7 bases and J gave up 4 bases, with 16 bases separating them. The CDR3 extends over 13 amino acids. The CDR3 protein is CSANYRVGTEAFF. CDR3 sequence (DNA): TGCAGCGCTAATTACAGGGTGGGCACTGAAGCTTTCTTT. The full variable domain, with the rest looked up from reference TRBV29-1 and TRBJ1-1, is SAVISQKPSRDICQRGTSLTIQCQVDSQVTMMFWYRQQPGQSLTLIATANQGSEATYESGFVIDKFPISRPNLTFSTLTVSNMSPEDSSIYLCSANYRVGTEAFFGQGTRLTVV.

V usage is TRBV10-3 and J usage is TRBJ2-2; D possibly corresponds to TRBD1 (5 bases). The V gene's germline CDR1 is ENHRY and CDR2 SYGVKD. CDR3 length: 15 residues. With 1 base removed from V and 4 bases from J, the gap between germline ends came to 10 bases. The CDR3 region has the DNA TGTGCCATCAGTGAGTTCCAGGGCGGCACCGGGGAGCTGTTTTTT. Translating it yields CAISEFQGGTGELFF.

The rearrangement joins TRBV7-9 to TRBJ1-4; D is possibly TRBD1 (5 bases). The CDR3 is 14 amino acids. CDR1 SEHNR and CDR2 FQNEAQ come from the germline V gene (reference sequence). Trimming cost V 1 base and J 10 bases, with 13 bases left between them. The DNA for the CDR3 is TGTGCCAGCAGCTTAGGCCAGGGCCTAGGAAAACTGTTTTTT. Amino acid sequence: CASSLGQGLGKLFF. Together with reference TRBV7-9 and TRBJ1-4, the CDR3 gives the full variable domain: DTGVSQNPRHKITKRGQNVTFRCDPISEHNRLYWYRQTLGQGPEFLTYFQNEAQLEKSRLLSDRFSAERPKGSFSTLEIQRTEQGDSAMYLCASSLGQGLGKLFFGSGTQLSVL.

V gene TRBV5-1 combines with J gene TRBJ1-2; 11 positions agree with TRBD1. CDR1 and CDR2 from the germline V gene are SGHRS and YFSETQ. CDR3 length: 16 residues. V dropped 4 bases and J dropped 4; count of bases not matched to a gene: 9. The CDR3 region is CASSRGTGGGSYGYTF. CDR3 sequence (DNA): TGCGCCAGCAGCCGCGGGACAGGGGGAGGAAGCTATGGCTACACCTTC.

This clone was seen just once. This chain joins TRBV29-1 and TRBJ2-1, with TRBD2 identical over 8 bases. CDR1 and CDR2 from the germline V gene are SQVTM and ANQGSEA. Germline trimming cut 7 bases from V and 10 bases from J; bases unmatched to any gene: 9. The CDR3 consists of 12 residues. CDR3 coding DNA: TGCAGCGCTAGCGGACTAGCTGACGAGCAGTTCTTC. Its translation: CSASGLADEQFF.

The chain uses TRBV5-1 and TRBJ1-2, with D hard to call. CDR1 and CDR2 from the germline V gene are SGHRS and YFSETQ. V lost 2 bases and J lost 4, with 12 bases in between. The CDR3 totals 14 residues. The CDR3: CASSLSGSPYGYTF. The CDR3 DNA reads TGCGCCAGCAGCTTATCCGGTAGCCCCTATGGCTACACCTTC.

This clone was observed once. The J gene is TRBJ2-1, the V gene TRBV6-5; D gene unclear. Trimming removed 5 bases at V and 0 bases at J, with 5 bases between. Germline V gene data show CDR1 as MNHEY and CDR2 as SVGAGI. The CDR3 is made up of 13 amino acids. The CDR3 here is CASSRYSYNEQFF. CDR3 DNA sequence: TGTGCCAGCAGTCGGTACTCCTACAATGAGCAGTTCTTC.

The genes are TRBV5-1 and TRBJ1-1, with D unresolved. Germline V gene data show CDR1 as SGHRS and CDR2 as YFSETQ. The V end lost 5 bases, the J end lost 0 bases, and 11 bases lay between the germline ends. The CDR3 has 14 residues. As DNA, the CDR3 is TGCGCCAGCAGATTGACATCACTGAACACTGAAGCTTTCTTT. Protein product: CASRLTSLNTEAFF.

CDR3 in DNA: TGTGCCAGCAACTCTCAGGGGGCGCCCGCTTTCTTT. Protein sequence: CASNSQGAPAFF. The chain couples TRBV21-1 to TRBJ1-1; TRBD1 was called by the table and not checked on the DNA. TRBV21-1 is a pseudogene segment. The CDR3 contains 12 residues.

This chain connects TRBV18 to TRBJ2-2; TRBD1 matches 7 bases. The germline V gene encodes CDR1 KGHSH and CDR2 LQKENI. The CDR3 has 16 residues. Germline trimming cut 3 bases from V and 0 bases from J; bases unmatched to any gene: 4. Here the CDR3 reads CASSPTGNANTGELFF. CDR3 DNA: TGTGCCAGCTCACCGACAGGGAACGCGAACACCGGGGAGCTGTTTTTT.

The V and J genes are TRBV12-5 and TRBJ2-1; D may be TRBD1 (5 bases). This CDR3 is built from 15 residues. The V gene's germline CDR1 is LGHNT and CDR2 FRNRAP. Trimming took off 5 bases at V and 0 bases at J, with 11 bases between the two ends. DNA for the CDR3: TGTGCTAGTGGTACCCAGGGAAGCTCCTACAATGAGCAGTTCTTC. Encoded protein: CASGTQGSSYNEQFF.

J is TRBJ2-1 and V is TRBV19; TRBD2 aligns across 8 bases. CDR1 is LNHDA and CDR2 is SQIVND in the germline V gene (reference sequence). The trim removed 3 bases at V and 5 bases at J, leaving 6 bases unmatched. The CDR3 has 15 residues. The CDR3 reads CASSIDSGNHNEQFF. CDR3 nucleotides: TGTGCCAGTAGTATTGATAGCGGGAACCACAATGAGCAGTTCTTC.